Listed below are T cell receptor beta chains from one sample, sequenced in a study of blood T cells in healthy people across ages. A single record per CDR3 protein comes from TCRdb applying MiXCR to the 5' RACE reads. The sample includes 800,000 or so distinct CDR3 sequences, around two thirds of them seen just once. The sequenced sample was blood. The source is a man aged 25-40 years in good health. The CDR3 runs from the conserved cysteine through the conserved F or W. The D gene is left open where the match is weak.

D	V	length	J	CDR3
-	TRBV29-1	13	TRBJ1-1	CSVSRGGNTEAFF
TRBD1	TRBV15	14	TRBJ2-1	CATMGTGTYNEQFF
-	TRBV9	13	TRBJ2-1	CASSVGACNEQFF
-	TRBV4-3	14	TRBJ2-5	CASSQDGVWETQYF
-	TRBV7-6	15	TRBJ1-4	CASSSLGPMDEKLFF
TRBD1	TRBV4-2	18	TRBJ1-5	CASSQIPGTGAVSQPQHF
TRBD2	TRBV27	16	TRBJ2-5	CASSLTSGGYQETQYF
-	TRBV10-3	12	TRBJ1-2	CATTQGEYGYTF
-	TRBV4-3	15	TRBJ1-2	CASSLNRHVGYGYTF
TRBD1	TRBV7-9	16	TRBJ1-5	CASSPEQGSGSQPQHF
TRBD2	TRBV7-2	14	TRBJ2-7	CASSRDYRSYEQYF
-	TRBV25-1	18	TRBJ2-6	CASSEPQPLYSGANVLTF
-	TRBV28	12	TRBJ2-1	CASSLGQGREFF
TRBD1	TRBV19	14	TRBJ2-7	CASRTGTASYEQYF
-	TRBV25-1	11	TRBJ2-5	CASTPNETQYF
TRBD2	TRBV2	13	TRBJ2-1	CASLERDVDEQFF
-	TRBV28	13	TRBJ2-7	CASSAQTTYEQYF
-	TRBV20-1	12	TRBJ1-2	CSNRVGDYGYTF
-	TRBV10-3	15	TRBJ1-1	CAISGQTSMNTEAFF
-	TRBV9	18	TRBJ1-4	CASSVEGRATAGNEKLFF
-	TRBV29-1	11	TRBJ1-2	CSVEHDYGYTF
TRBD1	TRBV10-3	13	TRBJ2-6	CATTGAGANVLTF
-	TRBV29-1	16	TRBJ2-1	CSVEGARAEGRNEQFF
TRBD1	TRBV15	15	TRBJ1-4	CATSSWTGLKEKLFF
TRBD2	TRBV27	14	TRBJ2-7	CASSETSALDEQYF
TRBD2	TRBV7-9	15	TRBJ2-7	CASSPPWTSGYEQYF
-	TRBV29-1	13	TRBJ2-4	CSVESQFRNIQYF
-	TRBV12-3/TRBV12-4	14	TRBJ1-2	CASSLVGASYGYTF
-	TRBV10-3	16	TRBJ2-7	CAIGEQEGARTYEQYF
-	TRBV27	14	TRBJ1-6	CASSLYTEFSPLHF
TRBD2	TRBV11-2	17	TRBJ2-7	CASSLGVSGGPSYEQYF
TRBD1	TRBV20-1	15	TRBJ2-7	CSAREASRGYYEQYF
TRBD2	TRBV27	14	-	CASSPWTSVATQYF
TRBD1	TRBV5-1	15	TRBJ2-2	CASSFNRGLDGELFF
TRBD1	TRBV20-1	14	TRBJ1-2	CSARTGEGRYGYTF
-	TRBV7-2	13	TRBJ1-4	CASAGGSEEKLFF
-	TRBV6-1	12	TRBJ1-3	CASTPGGDTIYF
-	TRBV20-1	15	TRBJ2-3	CSAEILGISTDTQYF
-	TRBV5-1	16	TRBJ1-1	CASSLSPDSASTEAFF
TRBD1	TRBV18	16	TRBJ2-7	CASSPQRQGSSYEQYF
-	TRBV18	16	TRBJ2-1	CASSPRQASSYNEQFF
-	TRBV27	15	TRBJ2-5	CATLPLKGLQETQYF
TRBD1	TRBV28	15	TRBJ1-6	CASSFWGQGISPLHF
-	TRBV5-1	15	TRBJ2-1	CASSLGRSTYNEQFF
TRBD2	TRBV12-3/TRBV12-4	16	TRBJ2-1	CASSPRSGGRKGEQFF
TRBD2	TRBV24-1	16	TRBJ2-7	CATSDPRLAGGNEQYF
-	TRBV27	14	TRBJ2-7	CASSSGGLTYEQYF
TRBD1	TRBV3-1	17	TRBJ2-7	CASSQDRNRGVPYEQYF
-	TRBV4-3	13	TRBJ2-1	CASSRTYSGEQFF
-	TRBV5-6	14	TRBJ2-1	CASSLAGPADEQFF
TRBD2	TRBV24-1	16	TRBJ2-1	CATSELGLADYNEQFF
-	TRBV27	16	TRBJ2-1	CASSFSGVPSYNEQFF
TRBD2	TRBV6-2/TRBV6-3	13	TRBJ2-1	CASLRAGGREQFF